A selection of T cell receptor beta chains follows, all from one sample in a study of T cells in Graves' hyperthyroidism and ophthalmopathy. TCRdb called the multiplex PCR reads again in MiXCR, with one record for every CDR3 protein. The sample has some 770,000 distinct CDR3 sequences; around 17% are singletons. Source material: blood. Receptors were obtained from a man between 18 and 35 years old with Graves' hyperthyroidism. Each CDR3 is given without its conserved first and last residue. Rows may omit the clone size; those that give it use once, few, many or a size class.

V	J	size	CDR3
TRBV2	TRBJ2-7	many	ASTHSSGRAGEQY
TRBV7-8	TRBJ2-7	NA	ASSLGVSGNYEQY
TRBV6-1	TRBJ2-7	few	ATGTSGTEQY
TRBV3-1	TRBJ1-2	NA	ASSQDPGAPVWT
TRBV2	TRBJ2-3	NA	ASSRRPGTSPIIGWDTQY
TRBV6-2/TRBV6-3	TRBJ2-1	many	ASSPLDIYNEQF
TRBV10-3	TRBJ2-3	few	ATKGGGSFTHTQY
TRBV7-2	TRBJ2-1	many	ASSPGLAEVGQF
TRBV3-1	TRBJ2-7	many	ASSLTSGNEQY
TRBV10-3	TRBJ2-1	many	AISEWGAASPYNEQF
TRBV24-1	TRBJ1-3	few	ATSDITSSGNTIY
TRBV20-1	TRBJ2-7	many	SARVPRSYEQY